This is a list of T cell receptor beta chains from one sample in a study of blood T cell dynamics during melanoma immunotherapy. Method: immunoSEQ multiplex PCR; TCRdb's copy keeps in-frame clones and lacks some. This table holds under 8,000 clones, less than 85% found once. The starting material was blood, obtained from a patient treated with checkpoint blockade. The receptors derive from a human donor with melanoma. Both conserved end residues are part of each CDR3.

length	J	V	CDR3
12	TRBJ2-5	TRBV29-1	CSVRQLQETQYF
15	TRBJ2-3	TRBV6-5	CASSPDGWNTDTQYF
13	TRBJ2-5	TRBV9	CASSVASQETQYF
11	TRBJ2-3	TRBV11-2	CASSYRDTQYF
13	TRBJ1-2	TRBV2	CASKDRGLVGYTF
15	TRBJ2-5	TRBV6-5	CASSRTSGGLETQYF
14	TRBJ1-4	TRBV7-9	CASSYQGTNEKLFF
13	TRBJ1-2	TRBV11-2	CASSPGQAYGYTF
13	TRBJ1-1	TRBV19	CASAPVGNTEAFF
15	TRBJ1-2	TRBV19	CASSTEGTGHYGYTF
12	TRBJ1-2	TRBV5-5	CASSTRTGGYTF
14	TRBJ1-1	TRBV19	CASKNTVMNTEAFF
10	TRBJ1-6	TRBV6-6	CASGHSPLHF
14	TRBJ1-5	TRBV5-8	CASSRDRSNQPQHF
15	TRBJ2-1	TRBV27	CASRRDRNSYNEQFF
13	TRBJ1-2	TRBV7-9	CASSLRSELGYTF
15	TRBJ2-1	TRBV12-5	CASGSPRGTYNEQFF
15	TRBJ1-1	TRBV28	CASSLWGQANTEAFF
14	TRBJ2-7	TRBV2	CASSENGGAYEQYF
15	TRBJ2-1	TRBV6-4	CASSVNRDSGNEQFF
14	TRBJ2-7	TRBV7-9	CASSLGWDGEEQYF
14	TRBJ1-5	TRBV6-5	CASRGLTSNQPQHF
17	TRBJ2-1	TRBV15	CATSRDQGFAMFYEQFF
14	TRBJ2-7	TRBV7-9	CASRPQADSYEQYF
19	TRBJ2-1	TRBV19	CASSPGASGSHGSYNEQFF
14	TRBJ1-5	TRBV29-1	CSASVANSNQPQHF
14	TRBJ2-2	TRBV11-2	CASSLYANTGELFF
13	TRBJ2-2	TRBV7-3	CASSNRDTGELFF
15	TRBJ2-7	TRBV11-2	CASRTVAGGGYEQYF
14	TRBJ1-2	TRBV6-5	CASSYMGTPMGYTF
18	TRBJ2-1	TRBV18	CASSDDRPGTSGSGTQFF
16	TRBJ1-1	TRBV5-1	CASSLMAPQGNTEAFF
18	TRBJ2-7	TRBV7-2	CASSLGGTSGSSSYEQYF
15	TRBJ2-3	TRBV2	CASSAQGGGTDTQYF
13	TRBJ1-1	TRBV6-5	CASSRTRKDEAFF
13	TRBJ2-7	TRBV27	CASRVVGSNEQYF
14	TRBJ2-5	TRBV6-5	CASSWPGRGETQYF
14	TRBJ2-3	TRBV5-1	CASSLDSNRKTQYF
15	TRBJ2-1	TRBV14	CASSPSSGAGNEQFF
14	TRBJ2-1	TRBV7-9	CASSTRDSYNEQFF
16	TRBJ2-7	TRBV7-2	CASSPPRLAGGREQYF